Following are 23 T cell receptor beta chains from one sample sequenced in a study of blood T cell repertoires in COVID-19. Some clones are missing from TCRdb's copy, which holds only in-frame ones; the method was immunoSEQ multiplex PCR. The repertoire consists of 400,000 to 500,000 clones, with over 75% occurring once and the leading ten covering about 1.5%. What was sequenced was PBMCs or T cells enriched from blood (not recorded which). The receptors come from a young woman who had been exposed to COVID-19.

The rearrangement links TRBV5-4 to TRBJ2-4; D perhaps matches TRBD2 (5 bases). The V gene lost 1 base and the J gene lost 10 bases, with 15 bases spanning the gap. CDR1 is SGHNT and CDR2 is YYREEE in the germline V gene (reference sequence). CDR3 length equals 14 residues. CDR3 bases: TGTGCCAGCAGCTTGCGGGAAACGACTGGTATTCAGTACTTC. Protein: CASSLRETTGIQYF. Variable domain in full (rest from reference TRBV5-4 and TRBJ2-4): ETGVTQSPTHLIKTRGQQVTLRCSSQSGHNTVSWYQQALGQGPQFIFQYYREEENGRGNFPPRFSGLQFPNYSSELNVNALELDDSALYLCASSLRETTGIQYFGAGTRLSVL.

The V gene is TRBV12-3 or TRBV12-4, the J gene TRBJ2-7; perhaps TRBD1 as D (5 bases). The CDR3 totals 13 residues. V lost 3 bases and J 3 bases, leaving 9 bases between the germline ends. The CDR3 region has the DNA TGTGCCAGCAGTTTTGACAGTAACTACGAGCAGTACTTC. Protein product: CASSFDSNYEQYF.

V and J are TRBV6-5 and TRBJ1-4; no definite D call. CDR1 and CDR2 (germline): MNHEY, SVGAGI. V dropped 7 bases and J dropped 0 bases, with 12 bases sitting between them. CDR3 length: 15 amino acids. DNA of the CDR3: TGTGCCAGCACCGGGAGAGGAGCAACTAATGAAAAACTGTTTTTT. Amino acids: CASTGRGATNEKLFF.

The sample holds a few counts of this clone. The chain combines TRBV3-1 (or the pseudogene TRBV3-2) with TRBJ2-7; 13 positions agree with TRBD2. The V and J ends lost 4 bases and 2 bases, in that order; junction bases with no gene match: 2. In germline, CDR1 is LGHDT, CDR2 YNNKEL (reference sequence). CDR3 size: 15 residues. The DNA for the CDR3 is TGTGCCAGCAGCCCGGGACTAGCGGGGCCCTACGAGCAGTACTTC. This translates into CASSPGLAGPYEQYF.

DNA of the CDR3: TGCGCCAGCAGCCGACTAGCGGGAGCTGAGCAGTTCTTC. Its protein is CASSRLAGAEQFF. The chain links TRBV5-1 to TRBJ2-1; TRBD2 aligns across 12 bases. The CDR3 covers 13 residues. The germline V gene encodes CDR1 SGHRS and CDR2 YFSETQ. Unmatched junction bases numbered 2, after V lost 4 bases and J lost 9 bases.

The rearrangement uses TRBV2 and TRBJ1-2; 8 bases match TRBD1. V lost 6 bases, J lost 5 bases, and 11 bases stayed unmatched. Germline CDR1 and CDR2: SNHLY and FYNNEI. This CDR3 is 15 amino acids long. The CDR3 sequence is CASSVDRERAYGYTF. CDR3 bases: TGTGCCAGCAGCGTGGACAGGGAAAGGGCGTATGGCTACACCTTC.

This clone was recorded only once. This chain connects TRBV7-2 to TRBJ2-1, with D possibly being TRBD2 (5 bases). Germline CDR1 reads SGHTA; CDR2 reads FQGNSA. This CDR3 region has 13 residues. Between the trimmed V and J ends, which lost 4 bases and 2 bases, there was a span of 6 bases. CDR3: CASSSGTYNEQFF. The CDR3, as DNA: TGTGCCAGCAGCTCCGGGACCTACAATGAGCAGTTCTTC.

This rearrangement joins TRBV29-1 to TRBJ2-1; D unresolved. The V end lost 0 bases, the J end lost 4 bases, and 4 bases lay between the germline ends. The CDR3 consists of 12 residues. Per the germline V gene, CDR1 is SQVTM and CDR2 is ANQGSEA. The CDR3 coding sequence is TGCAGCGTTGAAGAGGAGTACAATGAGCAGTTCTTC. Its protein product is CSVEEEYNEQFF.

The genes are TRBV28 and TRBJ1-2; weak D call: TRBD1 (5 bases). The CDR3 runs 14 residues. The germline V gene encodes CDR1 MDHEN and CDR2 SYDVKM. The V gene lost 5 bases and the J gene lost 4 bases, with 14 bases spanning the gap. In DNA form, the CDR3 reads TGTGCCAGCAGTCCCCCGAAGGGGTTCTATGGCTACACCTTC. The encoded protein is CASSPPKGFYGYTF.

The V call is TRBV30, the J call TRBJ2-2; 13 bases map to TRBD2. The CDR3 covers 14 residues. The J segment lost 5 bases and the V segment lost 3 bases, leaving 0 bases of the junction unmatched. The germline gives CDR1 GTSNPN, CDR2 SVGIG (reference sequence). For the CDR3, the DNA is TGTGCCTGGAGGACTAGCGGGGGGACCGGGGAGCTGTTTTTT. Translated, it gives CAWRTSGGTGELFF.

V gene TRBV18 combines with J gene TRBJ1-1, with unresolved D. The CDR3 runs to 15 residues. The germline V and J ends were trimmed by 5 bases and 0 bases, with 13 bases remaining between them. In germline, CDR1 is KGHSH, CDR2 LQKENI. The chain's CDR3 is CASSWGTGMNTEAFF. The CDR3 DNA reads TGTGCCAGCTCATGGGGAACGGGAATGAACACTGAAGCTTTCTTT.

The chain couples TRBV27 to TRBJ2-2; 7 bases map to TRBD1. V lost 6 bases, J lost 0 bases, and 4 bases stayed unmatched. CDR1 MNHEY and CDR2 SMNVEV come from the germline V gene (reference sequence). This CDR3 is 15 amino acids long. CDR3 amino acids: CASRKGTANTGELFF. In nucleotides, the CDR3 is TGTGCCAGCAGAAAAGGGACAGCGAACACCGGGGAGCTGTTTTTT.

V gene TRBV6-5 combines with J gene TRBJ2-7; 10 bases line up with TRBD2. Germline V gives CDR1 MNHEY, CDR2 SVGAGI. Trimming at V came to 6 bases and at J to 3 bases, leaving 8 bases not matched to a gene. CDR3 length equals 15 residues. The CDR3 DNA is TGTGCCAGCAGCCAGAGGACTAGCGGAGGCTACGAGCAGTACTTC. Translating it yields CASSQRTSGGYEQYF.

The V call is TRBV5-1, the J call TRBJ2-3; D is ambiguous. The CDR3 contains 14 residues. Trimming left V 2 bases short and J 2 bases short, with 9 bases between. In germline, CDR1 is SGHRS, CDR2 YFSETQ. CDR3 residues: CASSFNRVTDTQYF. The CDR3 nucleotides are TGCGCCAGCAGCTTTAATAGAGTCACAGATACGCAGTATTTT.

The CDR3: CASSRRDTEAFF. The CDR3, as DNA: TGTGCCAGCAGCCGACGGGACACTGAAGCTTTCTTT. The rearrangement joins TRBV11-3 to TRBJ1-1; no definite D call. V gave up 5 bases and J gave up 3 bases, with 7 bases separating them. Germline CDR1 reads SGHNT; CDR2 reads YENEEA. The CDR3 extends over 12 amino acids.

The chain has TRBV7-6 and TRBJ1-1, with TRBD1 matching over 7 bases. The CDR3 runs to 13 residues. V trimming: 5 bases; J trimming: 5 bases; junction bases outside the gene matches: 5. Germline loops: CDR1 SGHVS, CDR2 FNYEAQ. The CDR3 coding sequence is TGTGCCAGCAGCCGAACAGGGGTAACTGAAGCTTTCTTT. Its protein is CASSRTGVTEAFF. Full variable domain (missing parts from reference TRBV7-6 and TRBJ1-1): GAGVSQSPRYKVTKRGQDVALRCDPISGHVSLYWYRQALGQGPEFLTYFNYEAQQDKSGLPNDRFSAERPEGSISTLTIQRTEQRDSAMYRCASSRTGVTEAFFGQGTRLTVV.

The chain has TRBV3-1 (or the pseudogene TRBV3-2) and TRBJ1-4, with 11 bases lining up with TRBD1. Germline V CDR1 and CDR2: LGHDT, YNNKEL (reference sequence). The CDR3 length is 16 residues. Trimming at V came to 5 bases and at J to 5 bases, leaving 7 bases not matched to a gene. The CDR3 sequence: CASSDPGTGGNEKLFF. The CDR3 DNA follows: TGTGCCAGCAGCGATCCCGGGACAGGGGGAAATGAAAAACTGTTTTTT.

This chain links TRBV7-6 with TRBJ2-7, with TRBD1 matching 7 bases. The CDR3 consists of 15 residues. The V segment lost 5 bases and the J segment 0 bases; nucleotides outside the gene matches: 7. Germline loops: CDR1 SGHVS, CDR2 FNYEAQ. The CDR3 DNA reads as TGTGCCAGCAGCCCCCGACAGGGCCTCTCCTACGAGCAGTACTTC. It yields the protein CASSPRQGLSYEQYF.

With respect to this clone: One end of the junction fails to match germline, which may point to a read error. The gene calls are TRBV7-7 and TRBJ2-3; 12 nucleotides align to TRBD2. Per germline, CDR1 SSHAT and CDR2 FNYEAQ (reference sequence). The CDR3 has 15 residues. The CDR3 loop reads CASSRGLAGTDTQYF. CDR3 coding DNA: TGTGCTAGCAGCCGCGGACTAGCGGGGACAGATACGCAGTATTTT.

Note on this clone: Other DNA sequences in the sample encode the same CDR3. The V and J genes are TRBV21-1 and TRBJ2-1; the listed D gene, TRBD2, was not tested against the DNA. TRBV21-1 is a listed pseudogene. This CDR3 is built from 18 residues. This chain's CDR3 is CASSKDEGLAGGLDEQFF. Written as DNA, the CDR3 is TGTGCCAGCAGCAAAGACGAAGGACTAGCGGGAGGGCTCGATGAGCAGTTCTTC.

The chain links TRBV7-8 to TRBJ1-2; 10 bases match TRBD1. Germline V gene data show CDR1 as SGHVS and CDR2 as FQNEAQ. V shed 5 bases, J shed 8 bases, and the junction held 14 bases outside the gene matches. The CDR3 consists of 16 residues. DNA of the CDR3: TGTGCCAGCAGCCTGGTACATACGACAGGGGGCTACGGCTACACCTTC. Translation gives CASSLVHTTGGYGYTF.

V usage is TRBV10-3 and J usage is TRBJ1-1; 7 bases align to TRBD1. V gave up 4 bases and J gave up 0 bases; unmatched junction bases: 5. The CDR3 consists of 15 residues. In germline, CDR1 is ENHRY, CDR2 SYGVKD. In DNA, the CDR3 is TGTGCCATCAGTGGGGACAGCAGCTTGAACACTGAAGCTTTCTTT. Protein: CAISGDSSLNTEAFF.

This clone was observed once. The chain combines TRBV11-2 with TRBJ2-7; a possible D gene is TRBD2 (5 bases). The CDR3 contains 14 residues. V was shortened by 5 bases and J by 3 bases, with 14 bases between the two germline ends. Germline loops: CDR1 SGHAT, CDR2 FQNNGV. CDR3 DNA sequence: TGTGCCAGCAGCCCCTTGACTGACTACTACGAGCAGTACTTC. Translated: CASSPLTDYYEQYF.